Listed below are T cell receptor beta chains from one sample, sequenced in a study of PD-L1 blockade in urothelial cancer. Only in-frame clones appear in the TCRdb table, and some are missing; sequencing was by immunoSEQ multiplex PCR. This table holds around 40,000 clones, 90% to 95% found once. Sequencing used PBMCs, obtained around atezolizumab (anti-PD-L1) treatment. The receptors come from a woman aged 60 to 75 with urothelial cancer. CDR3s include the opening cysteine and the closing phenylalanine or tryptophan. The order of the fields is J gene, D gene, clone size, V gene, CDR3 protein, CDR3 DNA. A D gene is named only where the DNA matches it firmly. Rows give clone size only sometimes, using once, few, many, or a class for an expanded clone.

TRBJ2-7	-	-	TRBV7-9	CASSGDTTYEQYF	TGTGCCAGCAGCGGGGACACCACCTACGAGCAGTACTTC
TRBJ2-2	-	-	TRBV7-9	CASTPRQGNTGELFF	TGTGCCAGCACCCCCAGGCAGGGCAATACCGGGGAGCTGTTTTTT
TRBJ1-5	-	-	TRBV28	CASGPVLIQPQHF	TGTGCCAGCGGCCCTGTTCTGATCCAGCCCCAGCATTTT
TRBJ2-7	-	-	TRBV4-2	CASSQEKRPSSYEQYF	TGTGCCAGCAGCCAAGAAAAGCGTCCATCCTCCTACGAGCAGTACTTC
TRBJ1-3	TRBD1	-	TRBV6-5	CASSLRDSSGNTIYF	TGTGCCAGCAGCCTAAGGGACAGCTCTGGAAACACCATATATTTT
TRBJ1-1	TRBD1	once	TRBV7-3	CASSPNDRGLGNTEAFF	TGTGCCAGCAGCCCTAACGACAGGGGGCTAGGGAACACTGAAGCTTTCTTT
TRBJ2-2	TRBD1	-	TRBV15	CATSRTGQGYGGELFF	TGTGCCACCAGCCGGACGGGACAGGGGTATGGCGGGGAGCTGTTTTTT